This record concerns one T cell receptor (beta chain) sequence. This CDR3 has 16 residues. Germline CDR1 SGHVS, CDR2 FQNEAQ. V was cut by 2 bases and J by 3 bases, with 15 bases left in between. As handled by the study authors: Cell counts per sample came from amplifying reference gene primers. This table comes from immunoSEQ multiplex PCR, and its TCRdb copy is limited to in-frame clones, with some not included. D and trimming were read from the DNA, whereas the V and J calls and clone size are those reported in that table. Of 200,000 to 250,000 clones in the sample, roughly 80% were seen once. Patients in Seattle were enrolled during active infection, then followed longitudinally. These data belong to a study of blood T cell repertoires in COVID-19. Study-wide background: Spain, Italy and the United States supplied samples that represented acute and convalescent COVID-19. PBMCs, B-cell-depleted T cells, or T cells were the source of the cDNA or gDNA that made up the material.

The receptor was isolated from a woman of 80 years or more with COVID-19, enrolled during active disease. The chain couples TRBV7-8 to TRBJ2-3; D perhaps matches TRBD2 (5 bases). The material sequenced was peripheral blood. The CDR3 loop is CASSLSLVRLTDTQYF. The CDR3 coding sequence is TGTGCCAGCAGCTTATCACTAGTTAGATTAACAGATACGCAGTATTTT.